Sequencing of this TCR beta chain was carried out in a study of blood T cell repertoires in COVID-19. Repertoires were generated with immunoSEQ multiplex PCR, while TCRdb's copy carries only in-frame clones and drops some. Here the sample spans about 120,000 clones, around four fifths being singletons. For this clone: The same CDR3 also results from other DNA sequences found in this sample.

The V gene lost 4 bases and the J gene lost 0 bases, with 9 bases spanning the gap. CDR1 is ENHRY and CDR2 is SYGVKD in the germline V gene. This CDR3 is 14 amino acids long. This sequence originates from a young man with acute or convalescent COVID-19. The rearrangement links TRBV10-3 to TRBJ1-1; possible D gene TRBD1, 6 bases. Material: peripheral blood. This chain's CDR3 is CAISGQGLNTEAFF. Written as DNA, the CDR3 is TGTGCCATCAGTGGGCAGGGGCTGAACACTGAAGCTTTCTTT.